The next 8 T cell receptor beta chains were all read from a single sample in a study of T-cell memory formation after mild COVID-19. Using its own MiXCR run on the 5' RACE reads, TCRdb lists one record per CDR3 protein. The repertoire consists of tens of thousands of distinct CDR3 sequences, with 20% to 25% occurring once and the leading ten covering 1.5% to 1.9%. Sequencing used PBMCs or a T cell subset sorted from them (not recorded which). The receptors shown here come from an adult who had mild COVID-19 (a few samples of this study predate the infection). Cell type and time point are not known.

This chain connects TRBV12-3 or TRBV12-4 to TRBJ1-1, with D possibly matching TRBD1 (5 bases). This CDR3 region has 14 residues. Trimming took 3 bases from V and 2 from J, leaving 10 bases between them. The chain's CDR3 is CASSFRDGNTEAFF. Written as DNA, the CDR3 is TGTGCCAGCAGTTTCCGGGACGGAAACACTGAAGCTTTCTTT.

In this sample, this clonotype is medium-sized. CDR3 loop: CASSSGQGPLAKNIQYF. CDR3 nucleotides: TGCGCCAGCAGCTCCGGACAGGGACCCCTAGCCAAAAACATTCAGTACTTC. The chain carries TRBV5-1 and TRBJ2-4, with 8 bases matching TRBD1. V was pared by 3 bases and J by 0 bases, with 8 bases of the junction left unmatched. CDR1 is SGHRS, CDR2 YFSETQ, per germline. The length of the CDR3 is 17 residues.

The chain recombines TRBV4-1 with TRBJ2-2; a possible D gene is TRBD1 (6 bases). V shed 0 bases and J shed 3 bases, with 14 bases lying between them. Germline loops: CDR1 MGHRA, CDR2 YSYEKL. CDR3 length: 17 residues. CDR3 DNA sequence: TGCGCCAGCAGCCAAGAAACCCTGGACAGTTACACCGGGGAGCTGTTTTTT. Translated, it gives CASSQETLDSYTGELFF.

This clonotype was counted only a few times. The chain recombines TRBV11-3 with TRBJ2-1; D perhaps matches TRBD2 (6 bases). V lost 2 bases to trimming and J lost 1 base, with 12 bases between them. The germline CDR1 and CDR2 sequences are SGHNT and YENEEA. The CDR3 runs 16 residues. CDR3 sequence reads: CASSLKAGWSYNEQFF. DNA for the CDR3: TGTGCCAGCAGCTTAAAGGCGGGGTGGTCCTACAATGAGCAGTTCTTC.

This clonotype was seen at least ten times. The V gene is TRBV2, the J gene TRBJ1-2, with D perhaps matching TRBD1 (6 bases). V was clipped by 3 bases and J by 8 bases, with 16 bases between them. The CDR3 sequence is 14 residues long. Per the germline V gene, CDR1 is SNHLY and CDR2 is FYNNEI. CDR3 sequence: CASSDGGATYGYTF. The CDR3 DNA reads TGTGCCAGCAGTGATGGGGGCGCAACATACGGCTACACCTTC.

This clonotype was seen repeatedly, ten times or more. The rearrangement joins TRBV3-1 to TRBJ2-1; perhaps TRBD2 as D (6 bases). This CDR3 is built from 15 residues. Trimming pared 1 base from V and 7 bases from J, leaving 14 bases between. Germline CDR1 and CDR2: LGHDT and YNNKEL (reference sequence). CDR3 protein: CASSQVGRGSNEQFF. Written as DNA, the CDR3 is TGTGCCAGCAGCCAAGTAGGACGGGGGTCAAATGAGCAGTTCTTC.

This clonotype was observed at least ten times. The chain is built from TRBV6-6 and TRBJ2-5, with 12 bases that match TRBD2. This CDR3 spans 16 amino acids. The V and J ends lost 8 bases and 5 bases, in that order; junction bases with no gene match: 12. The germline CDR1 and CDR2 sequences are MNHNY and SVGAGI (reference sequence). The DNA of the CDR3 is TGTGCCAGCCACCGGCTAGCGGGAGGGCTAGGGGAGACCCAGTACTTC. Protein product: CASHRLAGGLGETQYF.

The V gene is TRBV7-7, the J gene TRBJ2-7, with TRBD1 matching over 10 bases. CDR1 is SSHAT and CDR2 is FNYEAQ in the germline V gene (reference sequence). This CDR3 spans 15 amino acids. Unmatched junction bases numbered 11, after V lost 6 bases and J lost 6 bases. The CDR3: CASSQTGGATSEQYF. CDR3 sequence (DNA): TGTGCCAGCAGTCAGACAGGGGGCGCGACCAGCGAGCAGTACTTC.